The TCR beta chain described here comes from a study of T cells in Graves' hyperthyroidism and ophthalmopathy. In its sample, this clonotype was seen a few times. V was trimmed by 10 bases and J by 5 bases, leaving 16 bases between them. This CDR3 has 13 residues. Germline loops: CDR1 MNHNS, CDR2 SASEGT. Authors of the study amplified TCR beta CDR3 regions from RNA transcripts. Primed by the HTBI set, a first-round RT-PCR was run on the TCR CDR3. TCRdb itself ran the multiplex PCR reads through MiXCR, one entry per CDR3 protein. The repertoire includes more than 500,000 distinct CDR3 sequences, less than 15% of them detected once, and roughly 13% sits in the top ten. Clinical symptoms, serum thyroxine, TRAb, thyroid ultrasound and orbital computed tomography established diagnosis. Extraction of PBMCs used roughly 9.3 ml of fresh peripheral blood.

Sequencing was carried out using blood. This sequence was found in a woman aged 40 to 50 with Graves' hyperthyroidism. The V gene is TRBV6-1, the J gene TRBJ2-3; the D is unclear. The CDR3 DNA reads TGTGCCACCTCCCCCGGAGTCGAAGATACGCAGTATTTT. It codes for CATSPGVEDTQYF.